These 7 T cell receptor beta chains originate from one sample sequenced in a study of beta chain features in type 1 diabetes. The investigators reverse transcribed all of the isolated RNA, so they sequenced expressed TCRB transcripts. Data came from immunoSEQ multiplex PCR; TCRdb stores just in-frame clones and leaves some out. The sample contains tens of thousands of clones, around a third of which appear only once. The sequencing sample was made of stem cell memory CD4+ T cells from blood. These receptors came from a woman under 30 in good health.

The V call is TRBV19, the J call TRBJ2-1; 9 bases agree with TRBD1. CDR1 LNHDA and CDR2 SQIVND come from the germline V gene (reference sequence). The CDR3 is 15 amino acids. V gave up 6 bases and J gave up 7 bases; unmatched junction bases: 10. The CDR3 spells CASRSGTGFANEQFF. Written as DNA, the CDR3 is TGTGCCAGTAGGTCCGGGACAGGGTTCGCGAATGAGCAGTTCTTC.

The chain links TRBV7-2 to TRBJ2-1; D is perhaps TRBD2 (5 bases). Between the trimmed V and J ends, which lost 5 bases and 8 bases, there was a span of 10 bases. CDR1 is SGHTA and CDR2 is FQGNSA in the germline V gene. This CDR3 contains 12 residues. CDR3 in DNA: TGTGCCAGCAGCCCGAGGGCCCATGAGCAGTTCTTC. This codes for CASSPRAHEQFF.

This clone occurred a few times. The chain joins TRBV28 to TRBJ2-4, with TRBD1 matching 8 bases. The CDR3 is 15 residues long. With 3 bases clipped from V and 2 bases from J, the junction kept 3 bases outside the gene matches. CDR1 and CDR2 (germline): MDHEN, SYDVKM. This chain's CDR3 is CASSFRGLTKNIQYF. In DNA form, the CDR3 reads TGTGCCAGCAGTTTCAGGGGGCTGACCAAAAACATTCAGTACTTC. Full variable domain (missing parts from reference TRBV28 and TRBJ2-4): DVKVTQSSRYLVKRTGEKVFLECVQDMDHENMFWYRQDPGLGLRLIYFSYDVKMKEKGDIPEGYSVSREKKERFSLILESASTNQTSMYLCASSFRGLTKNIQYFGAGTRLSVL.

The chain joins TRBV5-1 to TRBJ2-5, with D perhaps TRBD2 (6 bases). The germline gives CDR1 SGHRS, CDR2 YFSETQ. This CDR3 comprises 14 residues. The V end was cut by 1 base, the J end by 4 bases, with 11 bases between. CDR3 sequence reads: CASSLTPAGETQYF. CDR3 sequence (DNA): TGCGCCAGCAGCTTGACCCCAGCGGGAGAGACCCAGTACTTC.

This sequence joins TRBV5-5 and TRBJ2-2, with a weak D call TRBD2 (7 bases). The CDR3 spans 17 residues. Germline CDR1 is SGHKS and CDR2 is YYEKEE (reference sequence). Deletions cut 0 bases from V and 5 bases from J, with 17 bases between. The CDR3, as DNA: TGTGCCAGCAGCTTGGGGGGTCGTCGGGGGGCGACCGGGGAGCTGTTTTTT. This encodes CASSLGGRRGATGELFF.

This clone has a handful of counts. The genes are TRBV5-1 and TRBJ2-4; TRBD1 matches 8 bases. Germline V lookup: CDR1 SGHRS, CDR2 YFSETQ. Unmatched junction bases numbered 2, after V lost 1 base and J lost 8 bases. The length of the CDR3 is 13 residues. In nucleotides, the CDR3 is TGCGCCAGCAGCTTGAACAGGGGGGACATTCAGTACTTC. Residues: CASSLNRGDIQYF.

Only a few counts were recorded for this clone. The J gene is TRBJ2-6, the V gene TRBV29-1; 7 bases are a match to TRBD1. The CDR3 is made up of 20 amino acids. V dropped 7 bases and J dropped 5; count of bases not matched to a gene: 26. Per the germline V gene, CDR1 is SQVTM and CDR2 is ANQGSEA. The DNA for the CDR3 is TGCAGCGCTATATACTTAGGGGGCGTATTCTTATTTAGGAGGGCCAACGTCCTGACTTTC. Translating gives CSAIYLGGVFLFRRANVLTF.